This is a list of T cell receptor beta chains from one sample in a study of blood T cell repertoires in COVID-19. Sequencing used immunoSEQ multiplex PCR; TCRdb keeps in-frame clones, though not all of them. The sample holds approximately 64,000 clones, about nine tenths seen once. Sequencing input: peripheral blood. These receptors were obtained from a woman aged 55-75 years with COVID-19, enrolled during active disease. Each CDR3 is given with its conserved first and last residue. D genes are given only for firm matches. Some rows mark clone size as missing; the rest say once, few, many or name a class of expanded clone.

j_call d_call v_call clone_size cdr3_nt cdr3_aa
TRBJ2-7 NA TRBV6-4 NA TGTGCCAGCAGTGAGACCGCCTGGCGGGACGAGCAGTACTTC CASSETAWRDEQYF
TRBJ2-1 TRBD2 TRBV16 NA TGTGCCAGCAGCCAAGGCGGGAGCTTATACTCCTACAATGAGCAGTTCTTC CASSQGGSLYSYNEQFF
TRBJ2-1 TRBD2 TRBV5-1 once TGCGCCAGCAGCTTTCGGGGACTACAATACAATGAGCAGTTCTTC CASSFRGLQYNEQFF
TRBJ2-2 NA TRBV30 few TGTGCCTGGAGCGGTCTGGCGCGGTACACCGGGGAGCTGTTTTTT CAWSGLARYTGELFF
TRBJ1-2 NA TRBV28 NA TGTGCGATTAAGCCGGGGGACCGCTCCTATGGCTACACCTTC CAIKPGDRSYGYTF
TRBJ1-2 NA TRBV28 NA TGTGCCAGCAGATCCCGGGGGGAATGCACCTTC CASRSRGECTF
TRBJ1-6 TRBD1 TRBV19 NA TGTGCCAGTAGTGAGGGACAGAGAAATTCACCCCTCCACTTT CASSEGQRNSPLHF
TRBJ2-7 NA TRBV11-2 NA TGTGCCAGCAGCCCAGTCGAGGTGGGCTACGAGCAGTACTTC CASSPVEVGYEQYF
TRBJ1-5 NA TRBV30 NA TGTGCCTGGAGCCTAGGGGGGGATAGCAATCAGCCCCAGCATTTT CAWSLGGDSNQPQHF
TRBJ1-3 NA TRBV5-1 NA TGCGCCAGCAGCTTGGATGTTAGCTCTGGAAACACCATATATTTT CASSLDVSSGNTIYF
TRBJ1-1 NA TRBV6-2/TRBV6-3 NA TGTGCCAGCAGTTACAGGGGCGACAACACTGAAGCTTTCTTT CASSYRGDNTEAFF
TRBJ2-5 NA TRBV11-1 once TGTGCCAGCAGCTTAGGGGTCGGGGGTCAAGAGACCCAGTACTTC CASSLGVGGQETQYF
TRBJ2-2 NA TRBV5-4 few TGTGCCAGCAGCTGGGGGCTTGTGATGGGGACCGGGGAGCTGTTTTTT CASSWGLVMGTGELFF
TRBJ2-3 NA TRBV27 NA TGTGCCAGCAGTTTTCTCGAGACAGCAGATACGCAGTATTTT CASSFLETADTQYF
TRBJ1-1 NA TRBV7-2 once TGTGCCAGCAGCACGAGACAGCTGAACACTGAAGCTTTCTTT CASSTRQLNTEAFF
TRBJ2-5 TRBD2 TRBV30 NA TGTGCCTGGACTCCACTAGCGGGGGTGGAGACCCAGTACTTC CAWTPLAGVETQYF
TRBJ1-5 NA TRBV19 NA TGTGCCAGTAGTAGTGGGGCGCTCCTTGGCAATCAGCCCCAGCATTTT CASSSGALLGNQPQHF
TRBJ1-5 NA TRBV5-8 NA TGTGCCAGCAGCAAGGAGTTTAGACAGCCCCAGCATTTT CASSKEFRQPQHF
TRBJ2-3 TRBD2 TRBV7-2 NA TGTGCCAGCAGTCCTTGGGGGGGTGCAGATACGCAGTATTTT CASSPWGGADTQYF
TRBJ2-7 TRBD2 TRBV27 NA TGTGCCAGCAGTTCCCGACTAGCGGGGATCTACGAGCAGTACTTC CASSSRLAGIYEQYF
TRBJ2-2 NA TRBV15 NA TGTGCCACCAGCACTCCCTTGCGAGGGCACGGGGAGCTGTTTTTT CATSTPLRGHGELFF
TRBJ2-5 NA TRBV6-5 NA TGTGCCAGCAGCAGGGAAGGTACGGGGACCCAGTACTTC CASSREGTGTQYF
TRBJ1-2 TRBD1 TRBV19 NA TGTGCCAGTAGTCCGGAACAGGGGGCCCGCACCTTC CASSPEQGARTF
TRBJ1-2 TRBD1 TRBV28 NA TGTGCCAGCAGTCTCGGGACAGGTAATGGCTACACCTTC CASSLGTGNGYTF
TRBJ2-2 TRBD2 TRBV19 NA TGTGCCAGTAGTCGCGATGTGGGACTAGCGGGAGCCGGGGAGCTGTTTTTT CASSRDVGLAGAGELFF
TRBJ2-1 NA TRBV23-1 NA TGCGCCAGCAGTCAATGGAGTTGGGGCGGCAATGAGCAGTTCTTC CASSQWSWGGNEQFF
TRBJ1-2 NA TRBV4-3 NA TGCGCCAGCAGCCAGGACGGACTATCTGGCTACACCTTC CASSQDGLSGYTF
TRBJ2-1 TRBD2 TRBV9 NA TGTGCCAGCAGCGTAGGACTAGCGGGAGGGCAGGGTGAGCAGTTCTTC CASSVGLAGGQGEQFF